These 24 T cell receptor beta chains came from one sample sequenced in a study of cytomegalovirus exposure and HLA in healthy donors. A multiplex PCR was run with 60 Vbeta primers and 13 Jbeta primers. TCRdb's table, derived via immunoSEQ multiplex PCR, lists solely in-frame clones and lacks some. The table has around 200,000 clones, roughly 82% seen once; the top ten hold roughly 5.5%. Sequences were obtained from PBMCs. The receptors shown here come from a man between 35 and 55 years old in good health and CMV-seropositive.

The chain recombines TRBV12-5 with TRBJ1-5, with D maybe TRBD1 (5 bases). Germline V gene data show CDR1 as LGHNT and CDR2 as FRNRAP. Between the trimmed V and J ends, which lost 0 bases and 6 bases, there was a span of 9 bases. This CDR3 comprises 14 residues. CDR3 residues: CASGLVRAGQPQHF. CDR3 coding DNA: TGTGCTAGTGGTTTGGTCAGGGCCGGTCAGCCCCAGCATTTT.

The gene calls are TRBV7-9 and TRBJ2-1; TRBD2 matches at 10 bases. Germline trimming cut 5 bases from V and 2 bases from J; bases unmatched to any gene: 3. This CDR3 contains 15 residues. The germline gives CDR1 SEHNR, CDR2 FQNEAQ (reference sequence). The CDR3 DNA reads TGTGCCAGCAGCCCCACTAGCGGGGCCTACAATGAGCAGTTCTTC. Protein product: CASSPTSGAYNEQFF. The variable domain in full, with the rest retrieved from reference TRBV7-9 and TRBJ2-1, is DTGVSQNPRHKITKRGQNVTFRCDPISEHNRLYWYRQTLGQGPEFLTYFQNEAQLEKSRLLSDRFSAERPKGSFSTLEIQRTEQGDSAMYLCASSPTSGAYNEQFFGPGTRLTVL.

The CDR3 reads CASNDRQETQYF. CDR3 sequence (DNA): TGTGCCAGCAACGACAGACAAGAGACCCAGTACTTC. The chain carries TRBV6-1 and TRBJ2-5, with D perhaps TRBD1 (5 bases). The V gene's germline CDR1 is MNHNS and CDR2 SASEGT. With 7 bases removed from V and 2 bases from J, the gap between germline ends came to 8 bases. The CDR3 consists of 12 residues.

V usage is TRBV5-4 and J usage is TRBJ2-2, with D perhaps TRBD1 (6 bases). V lost 1 base and J 0 bases, leaving 7 bases between the germline ends. This CDR3 has 15 amino acids. Germline V lookup: CDR1 SGHNT, CDR2 YYREEE (reference sequence). CDR3 amino acids: CASSLYRANTGELFF. The CDR3 DNA follows: TGTGCCAGCAGCTTGTACAGGGCGAACACCGGGGAGCTGTTTTTT.

This chain uses TRBV6-6 with TRBJ1-2; 11 bases fit TRBD1. Germline assignment: CDR1 MNHNY and CDR2 SVGAGI (reference sequence). The V segment lost 6 bases and the J segment 8 bases; nucleotides outside the gene matches: 8. The CDR3 is 14 amino acids. In nucleotides, the CDR3 is TGTGCCAGCAGACTCATGGACAGGGGGCAAGGCTACACCTTC. Translation: CASRLMDRGQGYTF.

V and J are TRBV30 and TRBJ1-5, with D possibly TRBD1 on 5 matching bases. Germline V gives CDR1 GTSNPN, CDR2 SVGIG (reference sequence). Trimming removed 7 bases at V and 3 bases at J, with 13 bases between. The length of the CDR3 is 13 residues. CDR3 DNA: TGTGCCTACCAAGGGGATTCCAATCAGCCCCAGCATTTT. Translated: CAYQGDSNQPQHF.

The CDR3 coding sequence is TGCGCCAGCAGCTTGGGACTAGCGGGGTACACAGATACGCAGTATTTT. Translated, it gives CASSLGLAGYTDTQYF. This sequence joins TRBV5-1 and TRBJ2-3, with 11 bases identical to TRBD2. Trimming took 0 bases from V and 2 from J; bases not matched to a gene: 2. CDR1 and CDR2 from the germline V gene are SGHRS and YFSETQ. The CDR3 spans 16 residues.

The chain recombines TRBV7-8 with TRBJ2-4; 9 bases fit TRBD1. J gave up 14 bases and V 1 base, and 9 bases lay outside the gene matches. CDR3 size: 14 residues. Germline V gene sequence: CDR1 SGHVS, CDR2 FQNEAQ. The CDR3 sequence: CASSLDDRDREEYF. The CDR3 DNA sequence: TGTGCCAGCAGCTTAGACGATAGGGACAGGGAAGAGTACTTC.

This clone was seen a single time. The V and J genes are TRBV27 and TRBJ2-1; TRBD1 is a possible D gene (5 bases). The CDR3 sequence is 13 residues long. Between the trimmed V and J ends, which lost 0 bases and 5 bases, there was a span of 5 bases. The germline V gene has CDR1 MNHEY and CDR2 SMNVEV (reference sequence). CDR3 sequence: CASSLSGDNEQFF. As DNA, the CDR3 is TGTGCCAGCAGTTTATCAGGGGACAATGAGCAGTTCTTC.

The chain carries TRBV5-4 and TRBJ1-4, with D possibly TRBD1 on 5 matching bases. CDR1 and CDR2 from the germline V gene are SGHNT and YYREEE (reference sequence). The CDR3 runs 17 residues. V was shortened by 0 bases and J by 0 bases, with 12 bases between the two germline ends. CDR3 loop: CASSLGGFITTNEKLFF. Written as DNA, the CDR3 is TGTGCCAGCAGCTTGGGGGGCTTCATTACAACTAATGAAAAACTGTTTTTT.

This clone was counted only a few times. The chain couples TRBV30 to TRBJ1-5; D possibly corresponds to TRBD1 (5 bases). With 7 bases removed from V and 0 bases from J, the gap between germline ends came to 10 bases. This CDR3 comprises 13 residues. Germline CDR1 GTSNPN, CDR2 SVGIG (reference sequence). The CDR3 sequence is CAFSGNSNQPQHF. CDR3 nucleotide sequence: TGTGCCTTTTCAGGGAATAGCAATCAGCCCCAGCATTTT. The full variable domain, with the rest looked up from reference TRBV30 and TRBJ1-5, is SQTIHQWPATLVQPVGSPLSLECTVEGTSNPNLYWYRQAAGRGLQLLFYSVGIGQISSEVPQNLSASRPQDRQFILSSKKLLLSDSGFYLCAFSGNSNQPQHFGDGTRLSIL.

The J gene is TRBJ2-7, the V gene TRBV6-1, with TRBD1 identical over 7 bases. This CDR3 has 13 amino acids. Germline values: CDR1 MNHNS, CDR2 SASEGT. V gave up 7 bases and J gave up 4 bases; unmatched junction bases: 7. CDR3 loop: CASKLGQLYEQYV. In DNA form, the CDR3 reads TGTGCCAGCAAACTGGGACAGCTTTACGAGCAGTACGTC.

V usage is TRBV7-2 and J usage is TRBJ2-5, with TRBD2 identical over 7 bases. V lost 3 bases, J lost 5 bases, and 6 bases stayed unmatched. This CDR3 is built from 14 residues. Germline V gives CDR1 SGHTA, CDR2 FQGNSA. This CDR3 reads CASSFAGLGETQYF. The CDR3 DNA is TGTGCCAGCAGCTTTGCTGGACTAGGGGAGACCCAGTACTTC.

The chain links TRBV27 to TRBJ2-2; D call uncertain. The V gene lost 2 bases and the J gene lost 0 bases, with 25 bases spanning the gap. From germline, CDR1 is MNHEY and CDR2 SMNVEV (reference sequence). The CDR3 sequence is 21 residues long. The CDR3, as DNA: TGTGCCAGCAGTTTAGGCCTCTCCTTCTTATGTTCTCGGGCGAACACCGGGGAGCTGTTTTTT. Encoded protein: CASSLGLSFLCSRANTGELFF.

The rearrangement joins TRBV7-6 to TRBJ1-2; D perhaps matches TRBD1 (6 bases). The CDR3 has 16 amino acids. Trimming removed 1 base at V and 3 bases at J, with 15 bases between. Germline lookup yields CDR1 SGHVS and CDR2 FNYEAQ. CDR3 amino acids: CASSLVHGGRDYGYTF. In DNA, the CDR3 is TGTGCCAGCAGCTTAGTGCACGGGGGGCGGGACTATGGCTACACCTTC.

The chain joins TRBV7-6 to TRBJ2-7; TRBD2 aligns across 7 bases. Germline CDR1 and CDR2: SGHVS and FNYEAQ. V trimming: 5 bases; J trimming: 5 bases; junction bases outside the gene matches: 6. This CDR3 has 13 amino acids. The CDR3 DNA follows: TGTGCCAGCAGCCGCGAACGGGGGGACGAGCAGTACGTC. As protein: CASSRERGDEQYV.

This chain joins TRBV7-9 and TRBJ2-2; 14 bases map to TRBD2. The germline V gene encodes CDR1 SEHNR and CDR2 FQNEAQ (reference sequence). CDR3 size: 17 residues. Trimming cost V 2 bases and J 3 bases; bases outside gene matches: 2. The DNA for the CDR3 is TGTGCCAGCAGCTTACGGGGACTAGCGGGAGACACCGGGGAGCTGTTTTTT. It translates to CASSLRGLAGDTGELFF.

V is TRBV7-9 and J is TRBJ2-1, with D possibly being TRBD2 (6 bases). The CDR3 extends over 18 amino acids. CDR1 SEHNR and CDR2 FQNEAQ come from the germline V gene (reference sequence). The V end was cut by 3 bases, the J end by 3 bases, with 21 bases between. The CDR3 region is CASSFSIRDSNFYNEQFF. The CDR3 coding sequence is TGTGCCAGCAGCTTTTCAATCCGGGACTCCAATTTCTACAATGAGCAGTTCTTC.

This clone was observed a handful of times. The chain has TRBV28 and TRBJ1-2; a possible D gene is TRBD1 (5 bases). The germline CDR1 and CDR2 sequences are MDHEN and SYDVKM. The CDR3 sequence is 14 residues long. Trimming cost V 7 bases and J 4 bases, with 16 bases left between them. The CDR3 sequence: CASTRLGGGYGYTF. The CDR3 coding sequence is TGTGCCAGCACCCGATTGGGGGGGGGCTATGGCTACACCTTC.

CDR3 coding DNA: TGTGCCAGCAGCCAGCAGGGGGCCTCTGGAAACACCATATATTTT. Its translation: CASSQQGASGNTIYF. The chain uses TRBV7-9 and TRBJ1-3; the match to TRBD1 covers 8 bases. The CDR3 contains 15 residues. The germline gives CDR1 SEHNR, CDR2 FQNEAQ (reference sequence). The J segment lost 0 bases and the V segment lost 5 bases, leaving 3 bases of the junction unmatched. Together with reference TRBV7-9 and TRBJ1-3, the CDR3 gives the full variable domain: DTGVSQNPRHKITKRGQNVTFRCDPISEHNRLYWYRQTLGQGPEFLTYFQNEAQLEKSRLLSDRFSAERPKGSFSTLEIQRTEQGDSAMYLCASSQQGASGNTIYFGEGSWLTVV.

The rearrangement uses TRBV15 and TRBJ1-5, with D perhaps matching TRBD1 (5 bases). The CDR3 is made up of 15 amino acids. V was trimmed by 1 base and J by 1 base, leaving 8 bases between them. Germline assignment: CDR1 LNHNV and CDR2 YYDKDF (reference sequence). CDR3 nucleotides: TGTGCCACCAGCAGAGTGGACACCAGCAATCAGCCCCAGCATTTT. Translating gives CATSRVDTSNQPQHF.

This chain uses TRBV9 with TRBJ2-2; no clear D. Germline CDR1 SGDLS, CDR2 YYNGEE. This CDR3 has 15 amino acids. V shed 4 bases and J shed 2 bases, with 12 bases lying between them. CDR3 protein: CASSPIAGNTGELFF. The CDR3 coding sequence is TGTGCCAGCAGCCCTATTGCTGGTAACACCGGGGAGCTGTTTTTT.

J is TRBJ1-2 and V is TRBV10-2; D is undetermined. Per the germline V gene, CDR1 is WSHSY and CDR2 is SAAADI. This CDR3 contains 11 residues. Trimming cost V 6 bases and J 5 bases, with 7 bases left between them. The CDR3, as DNA: TGCGCCAGCAGCCCGTCGTATGGCTACACCTTC. This translates into CASSPSYGYTF.

V usage is TRBV5-1 and J usage is TRBJ1-1, with D maybe TRBD1 (5 bases). This CDR3 region has 15 residues. Looked up from germline, CDR1 is SGHRS and CDR2 is YFSETQ. The V and J ends lost 2 bases and 2 bases respectively, with 13 bases between them. The CDR3 protein is CASSFGGAVNTEAFF. CDR3 bases: TGCGCCAGCAGCTTTGGCGGGGCAGTAAACACTGAAGCTTTCTTT.